This T cell receptor beta chain was retrieved from a study of cytomegalovirus exposure and HLA in healthy donors. Findings of the study overall: With later analysis, a missense DCLRE1C variant became linked to TCR beta V- and J-gene trimming. Most likely, a cluster of highly shared sequence variants arose as a sequencing artifact. About 87% or about 30% of the time was how often most TCR beta V segments were productive, according to an earlier analysis.

From germline, CDR1 is SGHRS and CDR2 YFSETQ. This CDR3 has 17 amino acids. J was trimmed by 0 bases and V by 3 bases; bases with no gene match: 7. Remarks on this clone: Its antigen is undetermined.

This PCR relied on a set of 60 Vbeta primers and 13 Jbeta primers. Original processing notes: Approximately 11 million of the approximately 80 million unique TCR beta chains counted in a later analysis were shared. Sequenced by immunoSEQ multiplex PCR; TCRdb stores in-frame clones only, minus some. The DNA was the basis for D and trimming; V, J and clone size are from that table. Seen here are around 90,000 clones, less than 65% observed once, and the top ten hold about 5%. The sequencing input was PBMCs. The sequence came from a woman aged 25 to 45 in good health and CMV-seropositive. The chain joins TRBV5-1 to TRBJ2-2; 8 positions agree with TRBD2. Written as DNA, the CDR3 is TGCGCCAGCAGCTCGCAAGCGGGGGTCACGAACACCGGGGAGCTGTTTTTT. Translating gives CASSSQAGVTNTGELFF. The variable domain in full, with the rest retrieved from reference TRBV5-1 and TRBJ2-2, is KAGVTQTPRYLIKTRGQQVTLSCSPISGHRSVSWYQQTPGQGLQFLFEYFSETQRNKGNFPGRFSGRQFSNSRSEMNVSTLELGDSALYLCASSSQAGVTNTGELFFGEGSRLTVL.